These 7 T cell receptor beta chains were all obtained from the same sample, sequenced in a study of T cells in Graves' hyperthyroidism and ophthalmopathy. RNA transcripts provided the source from which TCR beta CDR3 regions were amplified. When the TCR CDR3 underwent first-round RT-PCR, the HTBI primer set was used. One entry per CDR3 protein, called by TCRdb with MiXCR from the multiplex PCR reads. The sample shows a few hundred thousand distinct CDR3 sequences, over 13% of them seen only once. The source material was blood. Every receptor here comes from a woman in her late teens or twenties with Graves' hyperthyroidism.

The chain employs TRBV6-4 and TRBJ2-2; TRBD1 aligns across 7 bases. V was clipped by 3 bases and J by 3 bases; unmatched bases: 4. The CDR3 has 15 residues. Germline CDR1 is MRHNA and CDR2 is SNTAGT. The CDR3: CASSETGDHTGELFF. For the CDR3, the DNA is TGTGCCAGCAGTGAAACAGGGGATCACACCGGGGAGCTGTTTTTT.

The CDR3 bases are TGTGCCAGTAGACCACTAGAAGGGACTAGCGGGAGCTGGGGTGAGCAGTTCTTC. Translated: CASRPLEGTSGSWGEQFF. The V and J genes are TRBV19 and TRBJ2-1, with TRBD2 matching 14 bases. Trimming took 6 bases from V and 9 from J; bases not matched to a gene: 16. The CDR3 extends over 18 amino acids. CDR1 is LNHDA and CDR2 is SQIVND in the germline V gene (reference sequence).

This clonotype was seen a handful of times. The V gene is TRBV9, the J gene TRBJ2-2; D perhaps matches TRBD2 (7 bases). V was trimmed by 3 bases and J by 2 bases, leaving 11 bases between them. CDR1 SGDLS and CDR2 YYNGEE come from the germline V gene. The CDR3 runs to 15 residues. The CDR3 protein is CASSGSGTNTGELFF. CDR3 DNA sequence: TGTGCCAGCAGCGGGAGCGGGACAAACACCGGGGAGCTGTTTTTT.

This clonotype was observed many times. This chain joins TRBV6-1 and TRBJ2-7, with D tentatively TRBD2 (5 bases). V was cut by 5 bases and J by 6 bases, with 8 bases left in between. Germline V gene data show CDR1 as MNHNS and CDR2 as SASEGT. The CDR3 consists of 11 residues. The CDR3 sequence is CASSTRGEQYV. The CDR3, as DNA: TGTGCCAGCAGTACTCGGGGCGAGCAGTACGTC.

Remarks on this clonotype: A much larger clone lies a single base off, so this may be a read error. The rearrangement joins TRBV30 to TRBJ1-1; TRBD1 agrees at 7 bases. CDR1 GTSNPN and CDR2 SVGIG come from the germline V gene (reference sequence). CDR3 size: 13 residues. With V trimmed by 3 bases and J by 1 base, 2 bases remained unmatched. DNA for the CDR3: TGTGCCTGGAGGTCAGGGGGGAACACTGAAGCTTTCTTT. Its translation: CAWRSGGNTEAFF.

This clonotype was recorded a few times. The rearrangement links TRBV10-3 to TRBJ2-4; D is perhaps TRBD1 (6 bases). The germline CDR1 and CDR2 sequences are ENHRY and SYGVKD. CDR3 length: 16 residues. The germline V and J ends were trimmed by 4 bases and 5 bases, with 18 bases remaining between them. DNA for the CDR3: TGTGCCATCAGTGGAGGGATACAGGGTGGCGAAAACATTCAGTACTTC. The encoded protein is CAISGGIQGGENIQYF.

This clonotype was observed at least ten times. The chain combines TRBV28 with TRBJ1-1; 8 nucleotides align to TRBD1. The germline V gene has CDR1 MDHEN and CDR2 SYDVKM. Unmatched junction bases numbered 12, after V lost 7 bases and J lost 5 bases. The CDR3 is 15 amino acids. CDR3 loop: CASNLYEQGGTEAFF. CDR3 DNA sequence: TGTGCCAGCAACCTCTACGAACAGGGGGGGACTGAAGCTTTCTTT.